This TCR beta chain was captured by sequencing in a study of blood T cell repertoires in COVID-19. The V gene's germline CDR1 is SGHTA and CDR2 FQGTGA. The CDR3 runs to 13 residues. V was clipped by 1 base and J by 5 bases, with 9 bases between them. Seattle's cohort entered during active infection and was followed longitudinally. Original processing methods: Amplification of reference gene primers was used by the study to estimate nucleated cell counts. TCRdb keeps only in-frame clones here, not all; method: immunoSEQ multiplex PCR. The V and J calls and clone size were taken over from that table, and D and trimming were inferred from the DNA. The profile shows 200,000 to 250,000 clones, around 80% of them singletons.

V and J are TRBV7-3 and TRBJ2-7; a weak D match, TRBD2 (5 bases). This TCR was recovered from a woman in her thirties with COVID-19, enrolled during active disease. Sequencing was performed on peripheral blood. This CDR3 reads CASSLKSGNEQYF. The CDR3 DNA reads TGTGCCAGCAGCTTAAAGTCCGGGAACGAGCAGTACTTC.